The source of this T cell receptor beta chain is a study of T cell responses to AZD1222 COVID-19 vaccine. Trimming stripped 0 bases from V and 5 bases from J, with 14 bases between. Germline V lookup: CDR1 LGHDT, CDR2 YNNKEL (reference sequence). The CDR3 spans 16 residues. Comment on this clone: What it binds is unknown.

The repertoire was sequenced with immunoSEQ multiplex PCR; TCRdb's copy has only in-frame clones and lacks some. The sample includes over 70,000 clones, approximately 89% of them seen just once. Regarding the study as a whole: The study found vaccine-associated CD4 TCRs spanning spike, dominant at 160-218 and 743-854. Increased Spike-specific TCR breadth and depth were observed after two AZD1222 doses. Females made up more of the donors, who were largely white British, and clonal diversity may have come out too low.

The specimen was peripheral blood, collected 28 days after the second AZD1222 dose. The origin of this receptor is an adult who received the AZD1222 COVID-19 vaccine. J is TRBJ2-1 and V is TRBV3-1 (or the pseudogene TRBV3-2); D perhaps matches TRBD1 (6 bases). CDR3 DNA: TGTGCCAGCAGCCAAGACACAGGGATGGCGAACAATGAGCAGTTCTTC. As protein: CASSQDTGMANNEQFF.